Described below is a single T cell receptor (beta chain) sequence and its context. This clonotype was seen ten or more times. Which antigen it targets is not known. No base quality information exists; no much larger clone differs at one position. The data belong to a study of regulatory T cells in long-lasting Graves disease (dated by TCRdb to about 2021). Study-wide context: In the newly diagnosed Graves' disease group, patients had been taking antithyroid drugs for less than 3 months. TCR sequencing covered roughly 13 persistent and roughly 20 newly diagnosed Graves' disease patients, 33 samples in total. Persistent Graves' disease patients were compared with newly diagnosed Graves' disease patients by peripheral blood TCR sequencing and RNA sequencing. The study took place in China and was registered as a clinical trial. Points the paper makes about the study in general: Because the primary lesion, thyroid tissue, could not be accessed, the study looked at peripheral blood alone. Sequencing and analysis were limited to the TCR beta chain. Lower TCR Shannon entropy and fewer highly expanded clones were observed in persistent Graves' disease patients than in newly diagnosed patients, which suggested clonal expansion. Persistent disease showed preferential use of TRBV28, TRBJ1-2 and TRBJ2-5, whereas newly diagnosed disease favored TRBV20-1 and TRBJ2-1. As a limitation, the authors acknowledged that the small sample size may reduce accuracy. Patients with persistent disease shared more public clonotypes (around 2,500) than newly diagnosed patients did (more than 900).

Reading from cysteine to phenylalanine, the CDR3 counts 17 amino acids. The read is trimmed to its CDR3 DNA, 51 bases read in frame from base 1. In the germline V gene, CDR1 corresponds to SGHRS and CDR2 to YFSETQ. For this chain, trimming is 5 bases at the V end and 6 bases at the J end, and the number of junction bases without a gene match is 9. The time point label corresponds to: newly diagnosed GD, antithyroid drugs for less than 3 months. For both TCR sequencing and RNA sequencing, RNA was extracted from PBMCs in TRIzol. The diagnosis of Graves' disease was made according to American Thyroid Association guidelines. Patients for the study were recruited at an endocrinology department in Xi'an, China. Each patient gave 7.5 to 10 milliliters of peripheral blood, collected in an EDTA anticoagulant tube. Ficoll Paque Plus density gradient separation was used to isolate PBMCs, and no additional T cell sorting was done. An Agilent 2100 Bioanalyzer and agarose gel were used to assess RNA quality, and a NanoDrop 2000 was used to measure RNA concentration.

The library was built by means of multiplex PCR. These reads were obtained on an Illumina HiSeq 4000. TCR beta libraries were built with iRepertoire HTBI primers and Arm-PCR amplification of CDR3 regions. Before sequencing, the PCR products went through gel purification. In the source study's methods: Gene usage analysis of CDR3 amino acid clonotypes relied on the roughly 60 TRBV and 14 TRBJ segments identified across samples. Filtered high-quality paired reads were merged into contigs using COPE and FqMerger. Contigs were aligned with BLAST to IMGT TRBV, TRBD and TRBJ reference genes, and CDR3 was defined per IMGT. Highly expanded clones were defined as clonotypes with a frequency above 0.1%. Shannon entropy served as the measure of repertoire diversity, while the Gini coefficient captured V-J evenness. A clonotype found in more than one individual was treated as public. Clones were called with MiXCR by TCRdb after fastp trimmed the public reads at Q25, and only in-frame beta chains were retained. Rows are unified per CDR3 protein, each entry keeping the most common DNA and genes. TCRdb assigned the V and J calls; the authors' analysis was not used. The sample table lists roughly 610,000 distinct CDR3 sequences, about 16% of them with a count of one. Of the sample, about 12% falls within the top ten clones.

The data were also submitted as part of a second study, on T cells in Graves' hyperthyroidism and ophthalmopathy. Per the second study: Stable Graves' hyperthyroidism was defined as no progression to ophthalmopathy during 18 months of follow-up. Hyperthyroidism patients were newly diagnosed, had a disease duration of under 2 months, and were aged 18 to 65 years. Exclusion was applied to patients with uncontrolled infections, other autoimmune diseases, pregnancy or lactation. Diagnoses were established on the basis of clinical symptoms, serum thyroxine and TRAb, thyroid ultrasound, and orbital computed tomography. The TCR CDR3 was subjected to a first round of RT-PCR using the HTBI primer set and the Qiagen OneStep RT-PCR kit. Most expanded thyroid clonotypes (frequency above 0.001) were also detected in blood, suggesting blood repertoires may reflect thyroid immune responses. In cross-validation, a model built on a 13 V-J signature told ophthalmopathy apart from stable hyperthyroidism with just under 90% sensitivity and approximately 84% specificity, and in testing the same model reached 80%/75%. In validation, the model predicted progression to ophthalmopathy a median of roughly 6.2 months before onset, with about 70% sensitivity and 72.22% specificity. TCR V-J signatures able to tell the groups apart were searched for in a discovery cohort of 100 patients, of whom under 45 had Graves' ophthalmopathy and roughly 57 had stable Graves' hyperthyroidism. Whether ophthalmopathy could be predicted prospectively was tested in an independent validation cohort made up of roughly 19 hyperthyroidism patients plus 17 patients who later progressed to ophthalmopathy. The roughly 94 discovery patients were randomly split 7:3 into training and test sets. The study also compared thyroid tissue and blood T-cell repertoires from 5 to 7 Graves' hyperthyroidism patients. After sampling, hyperthyroidism patients received methimazole starting at 30 mg daily, and ophthalmopathy patients received high-dose intravenous methylprednisolone. A second multiplex PCR round built the libraries, followed by size selection and purification. Paired-end sequencing of the libraries was performed with 100 bp reads on an Illumina HiSeq2000. Raw data were processed with SOAPnuke, discarding reads with adapters, uncalled bases, mean Phred below 15, or no exact constant-primer or identifier match. High-quality paired reads were merged using COPE v1.2.5, and each unique nucleotide sequence was defined as a clonotype. MiTCR v1.1 was used to align clonotypes to the IMGT TRBV, TRBD and TRBJ reference segments. Analysis was restricted to V-J combinations with a frequency above 0.0001, which covered roughly 99% of repertoires. A TCS score was defined as the ratio of F50 (clonal expansion) to E x V (chaos), with BLOSUM62-based TCRdist applied between CDR3 peptides within each V-J. Welch's t-statistics and random forest reduced 514 V-J features to roughly 13, which were used in a naive Bayes classifier (R e1071). Sample size was not statistically predetermined, and investigators were not blinded to group allocation. According to the paper, TCR Vbeta CDR3 sequencing was carried out on around 140 peripheral blood samples, which came from about 45 ophthalmopathy, approximately 78 hyperthyroidism and roughly 17 progressor patients.

The clonotype originates from a man younger than 30 with Graves disease. Donor details come from another sample of the same person, matched by shared clones. The V and J genes are TRBV5-1 and TRBJ2-1; 15 bases in the junction line up with TRBD2. The starting material was peripheral blood mononuclear cells (PBMCs), obtained at new diagnosis, from a patient treated with antithyroid drugs. The CDR3 region: CASSIGTSGRQGNEQFF. The DNA reads as follows: TGCGCCAGCAGTATTGGGACTAGCGGGAGGCAGGGCAATGAGCAGTTCTTC.